This T cell receptor (beta chain) originates from a study of vaccination and CD4 T cells after COVID-19. Overall study context: A CEFX pool, an HIV-1 Nef pool, or else no peptide went into the control cultures.

Treatment given: approximately nine-day PBMC culture with coronavirus spike peptide pools or control peptides (ViraFEST assay). Ahead of the COVID-19 pandemic (2011-2018), the CD4+ T cells of the unexposed donor were collected. Once peptide pools had expanded antigen-specific T cells, ViraFEST sequenced TCRs. Where cell yield allowed, unexposed-donor CD4+ T cells were probed with SARS-CoV-2 S/N and four cold-coronavirus spikes. The Oncomine TCR Beta short-read assay sequenced DNA from cultured CD4+ T cells. TCRdb used MiXCR to reprocess the PCR reads, holding one entry per CDR3 protein. The profile covers approximately 6,600 distinct CDR3 sequences, with under 65% appearing a single time and 40% to 50% taken by the ten largest. Comments on this clonotype: Its specificity is unknown.

The CDR3 runs to 16 residues. The V and J ends lost 5 bases and 6 bases, in that order; junction bases with no gene match: 11. CDR1 is SGHTA, CDR2 FQGNSA, per germline. Sequenced sample: CD4+ T cells from blood, cultured in vitro. The J gene is TRBJ1-5, the V gene TRBV7-2; TRBD1 matches at 9 bases. The source is a human donor in good health. The CDR3, as DNA: TGTGCCAGCAGCCCTGACACAGGGGGCAATGGTCAGCCCCAGCATTTT. Protein: CASSPDTGGNGQPQHF.